This T cell receptor (beta chain) was retrieved from a study of T cell repertoires in cytomegalovirus infection. On the study more broadly: CMV infection and matching HLA type were both indicated by public TCR beta signatures. Study-wide results and limits: HLA-C-restricted CMV clonotypes gave the most frequent clonotype in two of eight donors.

Note on this clonotype: Antigen unknown. The conserved phenylalanine or tryptophan is not found at the CDR3 terminus, so this likely reflects a read error.

The CDR3 totals 12 residues. V gave up 4 bases and J gave up 2 bases, with 4 bases separating them. CDR1 and CDR2 (germline): SEHNR, FQNEAQ (reference sequence). TCRdb reanalysed the reads using MiXCR and keeps one entry per CDR3 protein. The sample consists of 750,000 to 950,000 distinct CDR3 sequences, almost 30% of them appearing once. V and J are TRBV7-9 and TRBJ2-3; D is ambiguous. The specimen was cultured CD8+ T cells from PBMCs, collected from culture after CMV antigen stimulation. This sequence was found in a human donor in good health (CMV status not recorded). Some clones in this sample may be carry-over from other donors' samples. CDR3 nucleotides: TGTGCCAGCAGCTACAACACAGATACGCAGTATTCT. Amino acid sequence: CASSYNTDTQYS.